The T cell receptor (beta chain) under discussion was sequenced for a study of cytomegalovirus exposure and HLA in healthy donors. Overall study: The Caucasian-associated ancestry cluster held roughly 78% of roughly 400 genotyped donors. Study-wide results and caveats: Analyzed later, most CMV-associated TCR beta chains appeared HLA-restricted.

With respect to this clone: The target antigen is unknown.

There are 14 residues in the CDR3. The V end was cut by 2 bases, the J end by 4 bases, with 12 bases between. From germline, CDR1 is SGHDT and CDR2 YYEEEE. The PCR made use of 60 Vbeta and 13 Jbeta primers. Libraries were prepared by immunoSEQ multiplex PCR; TCRdb keeps only in-frame clonotypes and omits some of them. The table lists about 160,000 clones, about 75% of them singletons. This rearrangement joins TRBV5-6 to TRBJ1-1; possible D gene TRBD1, 5 bases. The sequencing input was PBMCs. The clonotype comes from a woman aged 50 to 65 in good health and CMV-seropositive. For the CDR3, the DNA is TGTGCCAGCAGCTTCGGGGGTTTGAGCACTGAAGCTTTCTTT. Translating it yields CASSFGGLSTEAFF.